This TCR beta chain was recovered during a study of technical replicates of blood from several donors. The method was immunoSEQ multiplex PCR; TCRdb's version includes in-frame clones alone and lacks a portion of them. This table has about 81,000 clones, around 90% appearing once. V was shortened by 5 bases and J by 3 bases, with 20 bases between the two germline ends. Germline CDR1 is SGHVS and CDR2 is FNYEAQ. The CDR3 contains 17 residues. Sequenced input: T cells isolated from PBMCs. The receptor was isolated from a human donor in good health. The genes are TRBV7-6 and TRBJ1-3; tentative D call: TRBD1 (5 bases). The CDR3 DNA is TGTGCCAGCAGCCCATCCCCCGGGGGTCCGTATGGAAACACCATATATTTT. This sequence encodes CASSPSPGGPYGNTIYF. The whole variable domain, filled in from reference TRBV7-6 and TRBJ1-3, reads GAGVSQSPRYKVTKRGQDVALRCDPISGHVSLYWYRQALGQGPEFLTYFNYEAQQDKSGLPNDRFSAERPEGSISTLTIQRTEQRDSAMYRCASSPSPGGPYGNTIYFGEGSWLTVV.